The clone carrying this TCR beta chain has ten or more counts. The antigen remains unidentified. These data come from a study of T cells in Graves' hyperthyroidism and ophthalmopathy. Whole-study results and caveats: Also found in blood were most expanded thyroid clonotypes above 0.001.

With 5 bases clipped from V and 5 bases from J, the junction kept 7 bases outside the gene matches. The CDR3 loop spans 14 amino acids. Germline lookup yields CDR1 SGHVS and CDR2 FQNEAQ. Regions amplified from RNA transcripts were the TCR beta CDR3 regions. Using the HTBI primer set, a first-round RT-PCR was run on the TCR CDR3. TCRdb redid the calling of the multiplex PCR reads with MiXCR, one entry per CDR3 protein. The sample has a few hundred thousand distinct CDR3 sequences; about a fifth are singletons. The sequenced material came from blood. The sequence was collected from a man between 18 and 35 years old with Graves' ophthalmopathy. V gene TRBV7-8 combines with J gene TRBJ2-5; the match to TRBD2 covers 8 bases. The CDR3 loop is CASSKGGGKETQYF. The DNA of the CDR3 is TGTGCCAGCAGCAAGGGCGGGGGGAAGGAGACCCAGTACTTC.